This T cell receptor beta chain emerged from a study of CD8 T cell repertoires and HIV-1 epitope variants. About this clone itself: Its antigen remains unidentified.

Assay: immunoSEQ multiplex PCR; the TCRdb copy retains only in-frame clones and omits some. The sample includes about 5,400 clones, roughly two thirds of them seen just once. The sequenced material came from cultured CD8+ T cells derived from PBMCs. This receptor was taken from a male donor with HIV.

The DNA of the CDR3 is TGCAGCGTTGTCTCGGATACGCAGTATTTT. Protein sequence: CSVVSDTQYF. V and J are TRBV29-1 and TRBJ2-3, with D uncertain. Germline-derived CDR1 and CDR2 are SQVTM and ANQGSEA. Trimming pared 4 bases from V and 6 bases from J, leaving 5 bases between. There are 10 residues in the CDR3.